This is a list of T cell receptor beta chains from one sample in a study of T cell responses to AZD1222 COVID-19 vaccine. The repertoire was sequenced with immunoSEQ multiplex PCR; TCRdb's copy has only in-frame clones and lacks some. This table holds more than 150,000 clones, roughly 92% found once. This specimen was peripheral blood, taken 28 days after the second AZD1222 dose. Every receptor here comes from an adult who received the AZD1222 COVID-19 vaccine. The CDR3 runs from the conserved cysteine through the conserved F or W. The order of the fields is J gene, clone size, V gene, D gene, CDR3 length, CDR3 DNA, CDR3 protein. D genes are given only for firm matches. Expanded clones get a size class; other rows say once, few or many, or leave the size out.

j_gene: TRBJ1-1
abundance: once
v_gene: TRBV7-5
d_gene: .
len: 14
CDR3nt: TGTGCCAGAAGCTGGGGGTCCTTGAACACTGAAGCTTTCTTT
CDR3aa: CARSWGSLNTEAFF

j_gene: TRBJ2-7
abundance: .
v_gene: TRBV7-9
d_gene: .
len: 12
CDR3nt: TGTGCCAGCAGCGGCAACTCCTACGAGCAGTACTTC
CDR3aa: CASSGNSYEQYF

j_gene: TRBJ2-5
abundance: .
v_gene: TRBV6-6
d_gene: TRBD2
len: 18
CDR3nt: TGTGCCAGCAGTCAACGGACTAGCGGGGGGGCAGGTCGGGAGACCCAGTACTTC
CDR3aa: CASSQRTSGGAGRETQYF

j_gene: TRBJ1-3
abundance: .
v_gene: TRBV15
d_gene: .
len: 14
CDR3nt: TGTGCCACCAGCAGAGCAGCGATTGGAAACACCATATATTTT
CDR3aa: CATSRAAIGNTIYF

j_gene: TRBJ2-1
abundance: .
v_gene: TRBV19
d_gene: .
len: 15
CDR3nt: TGTGCCAGTAGTATGAGTGGGACGGAGCCCAATGAGCAGTTCTTC
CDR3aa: CASSMSGTEPNEQFF

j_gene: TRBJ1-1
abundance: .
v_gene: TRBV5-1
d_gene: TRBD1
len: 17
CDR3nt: TGCGCCAGCACCCGGTGGGACAGGGGTCCCGGGAACACTGAAGCTTTCTTT
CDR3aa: CASTRWDRGPGNTEAFF

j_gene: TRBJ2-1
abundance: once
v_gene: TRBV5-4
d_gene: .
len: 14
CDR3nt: TGTGCCAGCAGCCGACCTGGGGAACCCAATGAGCAGTTCTTC
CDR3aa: CASSRPGEPNEQFF

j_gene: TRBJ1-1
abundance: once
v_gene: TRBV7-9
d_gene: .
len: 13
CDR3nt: TGTGCCAGCAGCTTAGCGCGAATCACTGAAGCTTTCTTT
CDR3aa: CASSLARITEAFF

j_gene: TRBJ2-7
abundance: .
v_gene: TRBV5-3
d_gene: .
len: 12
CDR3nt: TGTGCCAGAGAGACACGGAACTACGAGCAGTACTTC
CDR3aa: CARETRNYEQYF

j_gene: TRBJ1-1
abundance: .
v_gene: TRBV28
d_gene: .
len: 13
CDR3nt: TGTGCCAGCAGTTTCGGGGCGAACACTGAAGCTTTCTTT
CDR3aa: CASSFGANTEAFF

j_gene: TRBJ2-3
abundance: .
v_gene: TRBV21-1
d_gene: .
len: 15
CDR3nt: TGTGCCAGCAGCAAACCCGGGGGAACCACAGATACGCAGTATTTT
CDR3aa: CASSKPGGTTDTQYF

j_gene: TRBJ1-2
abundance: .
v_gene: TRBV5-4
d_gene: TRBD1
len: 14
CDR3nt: TGTGCCAGCAGCCGTGGACAGGACCTTAGAGGCTACACCTTC
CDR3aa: CASSRGQDLRGYTF

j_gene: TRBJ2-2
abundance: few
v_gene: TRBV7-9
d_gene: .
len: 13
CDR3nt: TGTGCCAGCAGCTACAGGAGTCTGGGGGAGCTGTTTTTT
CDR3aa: CASSYRSLGELFF

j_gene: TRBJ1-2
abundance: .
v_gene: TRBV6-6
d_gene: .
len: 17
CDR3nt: TGTGCCAGCAGTCGGGGTCACCGGGGGGGCCTCGACTATGGCTACACCTTC
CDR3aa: CASSRGHRGGLDYGYTF

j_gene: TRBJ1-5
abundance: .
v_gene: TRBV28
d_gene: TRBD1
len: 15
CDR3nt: TGTGCCAGCAGTCTTACAGGGGCCCGCGGTCAGCCCCAGCATTTT
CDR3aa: CASSLTGARGQPQHF

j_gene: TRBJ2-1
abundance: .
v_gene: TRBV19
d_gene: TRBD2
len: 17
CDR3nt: TGTGCCAGTAGTATGACTAGCGGGGGGACCCCGGCACGTGAGCAGTTCTTC
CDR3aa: CASSMTSGGTPAREQFF

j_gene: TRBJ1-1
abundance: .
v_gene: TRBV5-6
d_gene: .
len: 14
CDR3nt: TGTGCCAGCAGCAGACGAGGGACGGCTATTGAAGCTTTCTTT
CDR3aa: CASSRRGTAIEAFF

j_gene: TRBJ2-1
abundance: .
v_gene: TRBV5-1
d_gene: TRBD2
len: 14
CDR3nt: TGCGCCAGCAGCACTAGCGGGAGCTCCCATGAGCAGTTCTTC
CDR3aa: CASSTSGSSHEQFF

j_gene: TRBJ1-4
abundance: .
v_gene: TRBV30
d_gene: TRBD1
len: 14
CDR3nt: TGTGCCTGGAACAGGGGGACAACTAATGAAAAACTGTTTTTT
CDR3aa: CAWNRGTTNEKLFF

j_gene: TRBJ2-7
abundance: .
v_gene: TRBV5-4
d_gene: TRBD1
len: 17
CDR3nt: TGTGCCAGCAGCTGGGGGGACCCGACAGGGGGATTCTACGAGCAGTACTTC
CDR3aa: CASSWGDPTGGFYEQYF

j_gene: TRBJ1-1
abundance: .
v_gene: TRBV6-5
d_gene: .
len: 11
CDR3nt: TGTGCCAGCAGCCTCTACGGTGAAGCTTTCTTT
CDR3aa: CASSLYGEAFF

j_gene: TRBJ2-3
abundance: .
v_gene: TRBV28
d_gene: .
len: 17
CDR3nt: TGTGCCAGCAGTTCCCCCTACCTCCTAGAGGGGACAGATACGCAGTATTTT
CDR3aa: CASSSPYLLEGTDTQYF

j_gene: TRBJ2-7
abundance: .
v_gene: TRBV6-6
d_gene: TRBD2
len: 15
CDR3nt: TGTGCCAGCAGTGACCCCGGGACTAGCCTCGGGGAGCAGTACTTC
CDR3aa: CASSDPGTSLGEQYF

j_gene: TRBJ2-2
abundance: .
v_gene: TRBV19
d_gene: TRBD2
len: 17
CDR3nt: TGTGCCAGTAGCAAGACTAGCGGGAGGAGAGGCGGCGGGGAGCTGTTTTTT
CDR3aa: CASSKTSGRRGGGELFF

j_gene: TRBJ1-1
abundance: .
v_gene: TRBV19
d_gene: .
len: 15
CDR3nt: TGTGCCAGTAGTTCGAATTTTGGGGGAGAAACTGAAGCTTTCTTT
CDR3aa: CASSSNFGGETEAFF

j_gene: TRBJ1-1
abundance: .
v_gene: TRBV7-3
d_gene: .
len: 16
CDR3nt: TGTGCCAGCAGCTTAGTTCCAGGGGTCATGAACACTGAAGCTTTCTTT
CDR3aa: CASSLVPGVMNTEAFF

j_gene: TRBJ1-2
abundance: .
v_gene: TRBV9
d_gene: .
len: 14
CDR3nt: TGTGCCAGCAGCCCACTTTTGCAGGCCAAAGGCTACACCTTC
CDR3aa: CASSPLLQAKGYTF

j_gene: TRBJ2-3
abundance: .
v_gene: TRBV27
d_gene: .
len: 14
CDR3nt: TGTGCCAGCAGTTTACTAGTAGATCCAGATACGCAGTATTTT
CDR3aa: CASSLLVDPDTQYF

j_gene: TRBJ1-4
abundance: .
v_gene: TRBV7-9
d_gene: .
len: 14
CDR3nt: TGTGCCAGCAGCTTAGAATCAGGGAATGAAAAACTGTTTTTT
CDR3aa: CASSLESGNEKLFF

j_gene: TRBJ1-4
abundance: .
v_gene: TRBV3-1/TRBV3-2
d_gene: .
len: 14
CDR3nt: TGTGCCAGCAGCCAGACAGGAGGGAATGAAAAACTGTTTTTT
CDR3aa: CASSQTGGNEKLFF

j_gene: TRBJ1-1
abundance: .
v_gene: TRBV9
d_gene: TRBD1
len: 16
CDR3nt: TGTGCCAGCAGCGTAGCGGGGACAGGGGGGAACACTGAAGCTTTCTTT
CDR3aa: CASSVAGTGGNTEAFF

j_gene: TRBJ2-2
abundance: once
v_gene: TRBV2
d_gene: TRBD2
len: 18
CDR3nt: TGTGCCAGCAGTGTATGGCTAGCGGGGGGGCCGAACACCGGGGAGCTGTTTTTT
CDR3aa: CASSVWLAGGPNTGELFF

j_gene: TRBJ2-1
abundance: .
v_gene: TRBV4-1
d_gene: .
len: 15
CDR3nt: TGCGCCAGCAGCAACCGGGACGGAGGAGTTAATGAGCAGTTCTTC
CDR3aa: CASSNRDGGVNEQFF

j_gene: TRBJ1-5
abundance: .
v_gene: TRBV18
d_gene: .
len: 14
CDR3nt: TGTGCCAGCGAAACGGCCCTGACCGGTCAGCCCCAGCATTTT
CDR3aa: CASETALTGQPQHF

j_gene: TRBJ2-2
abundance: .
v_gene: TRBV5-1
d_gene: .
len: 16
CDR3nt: TGCGCCAGCAGCCAAACGGATTTCGCGAACACCGGGGAGCTGTTTTTT
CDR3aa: CASSQTDFANTGELFF

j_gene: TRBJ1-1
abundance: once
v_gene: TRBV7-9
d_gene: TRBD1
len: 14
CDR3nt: TGTGCCAGCTCGCTGGGGAGGGGGCTTGTTGAAGCTTTCTTT
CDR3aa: CASSLGRGLVEAFF

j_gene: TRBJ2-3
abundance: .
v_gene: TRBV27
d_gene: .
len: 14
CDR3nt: TGTGCCAGCAGTTTTACAGGTAGCACAGATACGCAGTATTTT
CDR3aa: CASSFTGSTDTQYF

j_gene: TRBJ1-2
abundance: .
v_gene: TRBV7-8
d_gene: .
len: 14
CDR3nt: TGTGCCAGCAGCTGGCAGGCAGTCGGCTATGGCTACACCTTC
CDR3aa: CASSWQAVGYGYTF

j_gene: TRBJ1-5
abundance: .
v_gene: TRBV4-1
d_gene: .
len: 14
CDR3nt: TGCGCCAGCAGCCAAGTAACAGTAAATCAGCCCCAGCATTTT
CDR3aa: CASSQVTVNQPQHF

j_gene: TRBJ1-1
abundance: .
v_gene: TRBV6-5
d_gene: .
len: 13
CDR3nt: TGTGCCAGCAGTTTTCGGGAGAACACTGAAGCTTTCTTT
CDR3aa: CASSFRENTEAFF

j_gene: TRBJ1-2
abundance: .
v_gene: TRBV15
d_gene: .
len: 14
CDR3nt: TGTGCCACCAGCAGAGGGGAAGGAACTTATGGCTACACCTTC
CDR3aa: CATSRGEGTYGYTF

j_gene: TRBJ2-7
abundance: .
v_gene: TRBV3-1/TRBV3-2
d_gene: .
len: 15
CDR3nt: TGTGCCAGCAGCCAAGAACAGTCAAGCTCCTACGAGCAGTACTTC
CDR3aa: CASSQEQSSSYEQYF

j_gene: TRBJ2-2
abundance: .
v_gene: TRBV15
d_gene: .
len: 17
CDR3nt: TGTGCCACCAGCAGAGTTATGGGGGGTCAAGGCACCGGGGAGCTGTTTTTT
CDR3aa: CATSRVMGGQGTGELFF

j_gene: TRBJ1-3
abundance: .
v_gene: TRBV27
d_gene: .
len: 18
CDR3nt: TGTGCCAGCAGTTTTAACAGGGCCATCTTCTCTGGGGGAAACACCATATATTTT
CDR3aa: CASSFNRAIFSGGNTIYF

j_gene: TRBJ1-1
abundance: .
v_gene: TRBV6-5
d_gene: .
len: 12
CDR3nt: TGTGCCAGCACCCGAGGGATGGCTGAAGCTTTCTTT
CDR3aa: CASTRGMAEAFF

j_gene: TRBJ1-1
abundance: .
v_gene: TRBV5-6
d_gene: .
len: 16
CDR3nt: TGTGCCAGCAGCTGGCCCGGGGTATCTGCTTCCACTGAAGCTTTCTTT
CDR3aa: CASSWPGVSASTEAFF

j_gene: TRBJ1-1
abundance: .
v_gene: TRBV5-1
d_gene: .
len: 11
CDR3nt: TGCGCCAGCTTCCACGGGACTGAAGCTTTCTTT
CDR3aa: CASFHGTEAFF

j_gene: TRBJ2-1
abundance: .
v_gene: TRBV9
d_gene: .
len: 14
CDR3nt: TGTGCCAGCAGCCCCGGGCCATCCTACAATGAGCAGTTCTTC
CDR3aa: CASSPGPSYNEQFF

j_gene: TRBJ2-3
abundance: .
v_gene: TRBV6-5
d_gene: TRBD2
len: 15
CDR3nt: TGTGCCATCCTGAGCGGGAAGGTGAACACAGATACGCAGTATTTT
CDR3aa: CAILSGKVNTDTQYF

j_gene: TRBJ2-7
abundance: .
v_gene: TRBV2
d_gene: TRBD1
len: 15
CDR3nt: TGTGCCAGGGCGGAACCGGGACAGGGGAGCTACGAGCAGTACTTC
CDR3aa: CARAEPGQGSYEQYF

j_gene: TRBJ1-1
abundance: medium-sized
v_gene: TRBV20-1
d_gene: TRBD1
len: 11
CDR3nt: TGCAGCGGAGGGACAGATCTAGAAGCTTTCTTT
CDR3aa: CSGGTDLEAFF

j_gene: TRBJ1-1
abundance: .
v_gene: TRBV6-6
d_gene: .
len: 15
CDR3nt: TGTGCCAGCAGTTACTTAGGGGGAATTAACACTGAAGCTTTCTTT
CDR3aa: CASSYLGGINTEAFF

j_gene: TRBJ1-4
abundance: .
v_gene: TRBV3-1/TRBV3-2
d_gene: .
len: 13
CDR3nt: TGTGCCAGCAGCATGGGGGCAGCTGAAAAACTGTTTTTT
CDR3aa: CASSMGAAEKLFF

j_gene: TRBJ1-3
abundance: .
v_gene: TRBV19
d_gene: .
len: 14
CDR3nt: TGTGCCAGTAGTAAGGGAGGGAGTGGAAACACCATATATTTT
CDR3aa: CASSKGGSGNTIYF

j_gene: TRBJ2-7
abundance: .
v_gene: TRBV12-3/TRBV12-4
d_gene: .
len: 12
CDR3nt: TGTGCCAGCAGGCGCTCAACCTACGAGCAGTACTTC
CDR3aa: CASRRSTYEQYF

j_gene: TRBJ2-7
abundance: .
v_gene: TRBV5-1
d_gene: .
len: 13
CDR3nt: TGCGCCAGCAGCTTTTTTGGGATCAACGAGCAGTACTTC
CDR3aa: CASSFFGINEQYF

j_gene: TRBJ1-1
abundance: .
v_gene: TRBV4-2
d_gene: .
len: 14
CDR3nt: TGTGCCAGCAGCTGGTGGTTCGTAAACACTGAAGCTTTCTTT
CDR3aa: CASSWWFVNTEAFF

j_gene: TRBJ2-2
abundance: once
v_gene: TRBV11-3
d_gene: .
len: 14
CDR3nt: TGTGCCAGCAGCTTAACCCCTGTGACCGGGGAGCTGTTTTTT
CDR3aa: CASSLTPVTGELFF

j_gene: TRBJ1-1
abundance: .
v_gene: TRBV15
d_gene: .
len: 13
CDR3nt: TGTGCCACCAGGGAGAGACTCTCTTCCCGGGCTTTCTTT
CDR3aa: CATRERLSSRAFF